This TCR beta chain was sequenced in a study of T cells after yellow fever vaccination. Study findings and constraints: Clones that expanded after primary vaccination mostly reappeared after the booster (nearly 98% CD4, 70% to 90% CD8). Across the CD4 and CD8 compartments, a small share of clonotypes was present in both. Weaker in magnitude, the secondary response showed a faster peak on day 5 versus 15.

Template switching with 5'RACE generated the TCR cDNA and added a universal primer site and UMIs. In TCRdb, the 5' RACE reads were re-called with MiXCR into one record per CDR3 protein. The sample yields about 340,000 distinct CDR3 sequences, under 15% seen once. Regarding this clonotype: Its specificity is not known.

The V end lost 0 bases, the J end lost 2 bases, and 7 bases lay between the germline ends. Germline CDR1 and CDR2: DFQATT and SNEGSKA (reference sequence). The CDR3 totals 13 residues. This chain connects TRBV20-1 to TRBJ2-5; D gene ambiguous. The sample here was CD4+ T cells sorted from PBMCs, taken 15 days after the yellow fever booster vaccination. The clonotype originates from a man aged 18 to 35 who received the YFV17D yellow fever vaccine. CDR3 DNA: TGCAGTGCTAGAGATCTCCAGCAAGAGACCCAGTACTTC. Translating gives CSARDLQQETQYF.